This T cell receptor (beta chain) was identified in a study of identical twins. There are 14 residues in the CDR3. V gave up 4 bases and J gave up 2 bases, with 9 bases separating them. Germline lookup yields CDR1 SNHLY and CDR2 FYNNEI. Using its own MiXCR run on the 5' RACE reads, TCRdb lists one record per CDR3 protein. The sample records a few hundred thousand distinct CDR3 sequences, over 9.5% being singletons. The table lists this clonotype with a few counts. This TCR was sampled from a man over 45 in good health. The chain combines TRBV2 with TRBJ1-5; D call uncertain. Sequencing used memory T cells sorted from blood. This chain's CDR3 is CASSGSGGNQPQHF. CDR3 nucleotides: TGTGCCAGCAGTGGATCCGGGGGCAATCAGCCCCAGCATTTT.